The 12 T cell receptor beta chains below come from one sample, sequenced in a study of T cells in Graves' hyperthyroidism and ophthalmopathy. What was amplified from RNA transcripts were TCR beta CDR3 regions. With the HTBI primer set, the TCR CDR3 went through a first round of RT-PCR. One entry per CDR3 protein results from TCRdb running MiXCR on the multiplex PCR reads. In the table there are about 260,000 distinct CDR3 sequences, roughly 15% of which are singletons. The sequenced sample was blood. These receptors were taken from a woman under 30 with Graves' ophthalmopathy.

This clonotype showed up many times. The rearrangement joins TRBV9 to TRBJ2-1; the D is unclear. V lost 0 bases and J lost 9, with 13 bases in between. This CDR3 contains 14 residues. The germline V gene has CDR1 SGDLS and CDR2 YYNGEE. CDR3 bases: TGTGCCAGCAGCGTAGTAGGGCGGACCGGTGAGCAGTTCTTC. This sequence encodes CASSVVGRTGEQFF.

Many counts were recorded for this clonotype. The gene calls are TRBV20-1 and TRBJ2-1; TRBD2 matches at 7 bases. The CDR3 extends over 16 amino acids. The V gene's germline CDR1 is DFQATT and CDR2 SNEGSKA (reference sequence). Losses at the gene ends were 0 bases for V and 7 bases for J; bases not matched to a gene: 12. The CDR3 here is CSARDRVSGGLNEQFF. DNA of the CDR3: TGCAGTGCTAGAGATCGCGTCTCCGGGGGGTTGAATGAGCAGTTCTTC.

This clonotype was observed many times. The chain links TRBV12-3 or TRBV12-4 to TRBJ1-1; the D gene is possibly TRBD1 (6 bases). V was shortened by 2 bases and J by 4 bases, with 11 bases between the two germline ends. The CDR3 length is 14 residues. The CDR3: CASSLKGGITEAFF. The CDR3 region has the DNA TGTGCCAGCAGTTTAAAGGGGGGCATCACTGAAGCTTTCTTT.

This clonotype appeared a few times. The gene calls are TRBV5-4 and TRBJ2-7; possible D gene TRBD2, 7 bases. Per the germline V gene, CDR1 is SGHNT and CDR2 is YYREEE (reference sequence). The CDR3 has 13 amino acids. V was clipped by 1 base and J by 5 bases, with 10 bases between them. CDR3 region: CASSLTGGHEQYF. In DNA form, the CDR3 reads TGTGCCAGCAGCTTGACGGGGGGCCACGAGCAGTACTTC.

This clonotype appeared a few times. V is TRBV5-8 and J is TRBJ1-1; D is possibly TRBD1 (6 bases). From germline, CDR1 is SGHTS and CDR2 YDEGEE. Trimming shortened V by 7 bases and J by 8 bases, and 21 bases separated the two germline ends. This CDR3 region has 14 residues. The CDR3 nucleotides are TGTGCCAGCGCTCTTGGGGGGGCTAAGTCGGAAGCTTTCTTT. It encodes CASALGGAKSEAFF. Complete variable domain (other parts from reference TRBV5-8 and TRBJ1-1): EAGVTQSPTHLIKTRGQQATLRCSPISGHTSVYWYQQALGLGLQFLLWYDEGEERNRGNFPPRFSGRQFPNYSSELNVNALELEDSALYLCASALGGAKSEAFFGQGTRLTVV.

This clonotype was observed many times. The V and J genes are TRBV3-1 and TRBJ1-6; D ambiguous. The CDR3 is made up of 16 amino acids. Germline lookup yields CDR1 LGHDT and CDR2 YNNKEL (reference sequence). V lost 3 bases and J lost 0, with 9 bases in between. The chain's CDR3 is CASSQLGRSYNSPLHF. The CDR3, as DNA: TGTGCCAGCAGCCAGCTAGGCCGCTCCTATAATTCACCCCTCCACTTT.

Ten or more counts support this clonotype. The chain employs TRBV6-1 and TRBJ2-3; D may be TRBD2 (5 bases). CDR1 and CDR2 from the germline V gene are MNHNS and SASEGT. The CDR3 consists of 15 residues. Trimming took 5 bases from V and 4 from J, leaving 16 bases between them. The CDR3 is CASSRGPQRADTQYF. CDR3 DNA: TGTGCCAGCAGTCGCGGGCCCCAGAGGGCAGATACGCAGTATTTT.

The chain recombines TRBV20-1 with TRBJ2-5, with 15 bases identical to TRBD2. The V segment lost 5 bases and the J segment 4 bases; nucleotides outside the gene matches: 5. The CDR3 length is 15 residues. Germline V gene sequence: CDR1 DFQATT, CDR2 SNEGSKA (reference sequence). In nucleotides, the CDR3 is TGCAGTGCTGGACTAGCGGGAGGGCGCCGAGAGACCCAGTACTTC. Translating gives CSAGLAGGRRETQYF.

This clonotype was seen many times. The V call is TRBV11-2, the J call TRBJ2-1; D might be TRBD2 (6 bases). CDR3 length: 14 amino acids. Germline CDR1 is SGHAT and CDR2 is FQNNGV. Trimming removed 8 bases at V and 6 bases at J, with 17 bases between. CDR3 sequence reads: CASLPILGGNEQFF. DNA of the CDR3: TGTGCCAGCCTACCCATTTTGGGGGGCAATGAGCAGTTCTTC.

This clonotype was picked up a small number of times. This rearrangement joins TRBV6-1 to TRBJ1-3; D is perhaps TRBD1 (5 bases). CDR3 size: 17 residues. Trimming took off 4 bases at V and 4 bases at J, with 20 bases between the two ends. In germline, CDR1 is MNHNS, CDR2 SASEGT. The CDR3 sequence: CASSGGGRRRGGNTIYF. Written as DNA, the CDR3 is TGTGCCAGCAGTGGGGGGGGACGTCGGCGAGGGGGAAACACCATATATTTT.

In this sample, this clonotype turned up many times. The chain carries TRBV7-9 and TRBJ2-5, with D possibly matching TRBD2 (7 bases). V was shortened by 6 bases and J by 1 base, with 21 bases between the two germline ends. The CDR3 extends over 17 amino acids. Germline-derived CDR1 and CDR2 are SEHNR and FQNEAQ (reference sequence). This chain's CDR3 is CASSDYLGGPVQETQYF. In DNA form, the CDR3 reads TGTGCCAGCAGTGATTATCTCGGGGGGCCGGTCCAAGAGACCCAGTACTTC.

The chain carries TRBV11-2 and TRBJ2-2; tentative D call: TRBD2 (6 bases). The CDR3 is 15 amino acids. The V gene lost 3 bases and the J gene lost 5 bases, with 13 bases spanning the gap. Germline CDR1 reads SGHAT; CDR2 reads FQNNGV. CDR3 in amino acids: CASSFFGRRTGELFF. DNA for the CDR3: TGTGCCAGCAGCTTCTTCGGGAGACGGACCGGGGAGCTGTTTTTT. The whole variable domain, filled in from reference TRBV11-2 and TRBJ2-2, reads EAGVAQSPRYKIIEKRQSVAFWCNPISGHATLYWYQQILGQGPKLLIQFQNNGVVDDSQLPKDRFSAERLKGVDSTLKIQPAKLEDSAVYLCASSFFGRRTGELFFGEGSRLTVL.